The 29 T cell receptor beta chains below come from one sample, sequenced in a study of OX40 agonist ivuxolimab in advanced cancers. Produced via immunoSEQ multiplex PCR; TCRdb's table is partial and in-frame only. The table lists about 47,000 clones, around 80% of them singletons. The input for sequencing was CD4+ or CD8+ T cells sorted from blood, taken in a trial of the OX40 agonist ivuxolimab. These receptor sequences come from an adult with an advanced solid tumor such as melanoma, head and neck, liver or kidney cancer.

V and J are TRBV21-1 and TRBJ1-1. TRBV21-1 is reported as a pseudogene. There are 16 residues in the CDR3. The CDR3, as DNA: TGTGCCAGCAGCAAATATGATAACGAATTGAACACTGAAGCTTTCTTT. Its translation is CASSKYDNELNTEAFF.

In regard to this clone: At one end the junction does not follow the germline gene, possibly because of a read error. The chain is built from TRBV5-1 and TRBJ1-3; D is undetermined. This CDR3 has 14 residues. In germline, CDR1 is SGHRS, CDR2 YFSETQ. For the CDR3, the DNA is TGCGCCAACAGCTTGGTGGGATACGGAAACACCATATATTTT. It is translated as CANSLVGYGNTIYF.

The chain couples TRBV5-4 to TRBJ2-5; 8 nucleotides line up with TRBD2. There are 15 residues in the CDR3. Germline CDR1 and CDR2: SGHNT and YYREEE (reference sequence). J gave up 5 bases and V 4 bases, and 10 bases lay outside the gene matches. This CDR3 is CASSVEAGAAETQYF. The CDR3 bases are TGTGCCAGCAGCGTCGAAGCGGGAGCAGCTGAGACCCAGTACTTC.

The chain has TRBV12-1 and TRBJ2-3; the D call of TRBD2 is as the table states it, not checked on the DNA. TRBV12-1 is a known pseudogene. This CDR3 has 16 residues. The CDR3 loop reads CASSPLPGGPTDTQYF. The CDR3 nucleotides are TGTGCCAGCAGCCCCCTCCCGGGAGGGCCCACAGATACGCAGTATTTT.

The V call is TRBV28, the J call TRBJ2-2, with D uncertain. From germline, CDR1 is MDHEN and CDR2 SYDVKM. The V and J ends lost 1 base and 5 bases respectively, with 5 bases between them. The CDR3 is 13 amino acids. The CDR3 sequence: CASSLSSTGELFF. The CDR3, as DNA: TGTGCCAGCAGTTTATCCTCAACCGGGGAGCTGTTTTTT.

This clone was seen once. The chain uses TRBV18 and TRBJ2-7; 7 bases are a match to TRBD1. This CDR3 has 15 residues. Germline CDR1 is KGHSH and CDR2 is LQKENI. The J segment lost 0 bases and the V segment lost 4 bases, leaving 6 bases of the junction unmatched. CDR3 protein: CASSRPGQSSYEQYF. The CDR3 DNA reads TGTGCCAGCTCACGTCCGGGACAGAGCTCCTACGAGCAGTACTTC. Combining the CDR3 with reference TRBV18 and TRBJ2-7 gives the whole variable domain NAGVMQNPRHLVRRRGQEARLRCSPMKGHSHVYWYRQLPEEGLKFMVYLQKENIIDESGMPKERFSAEFPKEGPSILRIQQVVRGDSAAYFCASSRPGQSSYEQYFGPGTRLTVT.

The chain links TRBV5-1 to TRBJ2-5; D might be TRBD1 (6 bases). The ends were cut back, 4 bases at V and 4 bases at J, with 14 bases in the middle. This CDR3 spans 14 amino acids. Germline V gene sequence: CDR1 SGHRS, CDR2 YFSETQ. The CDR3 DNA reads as TGCGCCAGCAGCCGCAGGGGAGATACAGAGACCCAGTACTTC. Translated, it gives CASSRRGDTETQYF.

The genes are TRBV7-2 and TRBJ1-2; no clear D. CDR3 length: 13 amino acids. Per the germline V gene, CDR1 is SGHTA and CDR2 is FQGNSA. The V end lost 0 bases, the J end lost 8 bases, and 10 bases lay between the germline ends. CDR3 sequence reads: CASSLAEGGGYTF. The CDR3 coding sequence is TGTGCCAGCAGCTTAGCGGAAGGAGGAGGCTACACCTTC.

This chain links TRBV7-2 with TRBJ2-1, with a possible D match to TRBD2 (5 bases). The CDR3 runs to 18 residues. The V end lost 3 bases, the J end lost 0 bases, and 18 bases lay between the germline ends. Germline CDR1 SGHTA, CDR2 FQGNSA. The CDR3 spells CASSFKRMDPSSYNEQFF. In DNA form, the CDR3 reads TGTGCCAGCAGCTTCAAGCGGATGGATCCGAGCTCCTACAATGAGCAGTTCTTC. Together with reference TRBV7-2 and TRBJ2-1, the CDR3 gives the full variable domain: GAGVSQSPSNKVTEKGKDVELRCDPISGHTALYWYRQSLGQGLEFLIYFQGNSAPDKSGLPSDRFSAERTGGSVSTLTIQRTQQEDSAVYLCASSFKRMDPSSYNEQFFGPGTRLTVL.

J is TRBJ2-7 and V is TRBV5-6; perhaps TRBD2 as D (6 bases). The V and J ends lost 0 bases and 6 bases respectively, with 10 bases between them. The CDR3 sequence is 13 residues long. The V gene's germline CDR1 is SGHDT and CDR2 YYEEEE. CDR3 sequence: CASSLGGEGEQYF. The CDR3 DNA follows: TGTGCCAGCAGCTTGGGGGGGGAAGGCGAGCAGTACTTC.

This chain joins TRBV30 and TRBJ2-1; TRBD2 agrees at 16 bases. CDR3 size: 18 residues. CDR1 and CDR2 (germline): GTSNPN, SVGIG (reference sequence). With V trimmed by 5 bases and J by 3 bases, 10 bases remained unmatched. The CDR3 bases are TGTGCCTGGCACTCAGGGACTAGCGGGAGGGCCCACTACAATGAGCAGTTCTTC. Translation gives CAWHSGTSGRAHYNEQFF.

The CDR3 loop is CASSLVLYNSFTGELFF. CDR3 coding DNA: TGTGCCAGCAGCTTAGTTCTGTACAACTCATTTACCGGGGAGCTGTTTTTT. The rearrangement joins TRBV7-9 to TRBJ2-2; unclear D gene. Deletions cut 1 base from V and 5 bases from J, with 17 bases between. Germline assignment: CDR1 SEHNR and CDR2 FQNEAQ (reference sequence). The CDR3 runs 17 residues.

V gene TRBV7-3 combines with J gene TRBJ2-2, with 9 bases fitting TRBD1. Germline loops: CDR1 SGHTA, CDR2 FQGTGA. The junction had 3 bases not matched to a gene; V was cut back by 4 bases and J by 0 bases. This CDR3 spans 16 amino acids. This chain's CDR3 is CASSSTGGPNTGELFF. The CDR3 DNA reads TGTGCCAGCAGCTCGACAGGGGGTCCGAACACCGGGGAGCTGTTTTTT.

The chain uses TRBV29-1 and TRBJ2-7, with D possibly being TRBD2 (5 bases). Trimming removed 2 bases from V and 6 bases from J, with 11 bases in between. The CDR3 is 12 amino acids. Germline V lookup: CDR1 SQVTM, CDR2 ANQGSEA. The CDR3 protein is CSVERPRGEQYF. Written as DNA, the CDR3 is TGCAGCGTTGAAAGGCCCCGGGGCGAGCAGTACTTC.

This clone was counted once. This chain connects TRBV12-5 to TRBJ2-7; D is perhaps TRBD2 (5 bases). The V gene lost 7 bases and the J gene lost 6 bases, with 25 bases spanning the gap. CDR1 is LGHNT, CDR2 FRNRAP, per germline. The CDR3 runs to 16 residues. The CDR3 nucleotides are TGTGCTAGTGCCTCCTCTCCCACCGGGGTACCCGCCGAGCAGTACTTC. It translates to CASASSPTGVPAEQYF.

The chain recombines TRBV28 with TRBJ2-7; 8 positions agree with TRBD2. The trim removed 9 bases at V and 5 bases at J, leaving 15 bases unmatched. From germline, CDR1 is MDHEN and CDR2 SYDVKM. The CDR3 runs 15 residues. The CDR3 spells CASFTVAGGFHEQYF. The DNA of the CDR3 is TGTGCCAGTTTTACTGTGGCGGGAGGATTCCACGAGCAGTACTTC.

CDR3 DNA sequence: TGTGCCAGTAGTACTTCAGGGGAAGAGACCCAGTACTTC. It translates to CASSTSGEETQYF. The genes are TRBV19 and TRBJ2-5; D might be TRBD1 (6 bases). The V and J ends lost 4 bases and 3 bases respectively, with 9 bases between them. The CDR3 length is 13 residues. The germline V gene has CDR1 LNHDA and CDR2 SQIVND (reference sequence).

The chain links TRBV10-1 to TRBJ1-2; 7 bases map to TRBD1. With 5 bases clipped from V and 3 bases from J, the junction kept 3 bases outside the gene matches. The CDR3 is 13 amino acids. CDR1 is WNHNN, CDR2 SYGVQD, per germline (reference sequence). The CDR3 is CASSQGVDYGYTF. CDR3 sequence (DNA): TGCGCCAGCAGTCAGGGGGTGGACTATGGCTACACCTTC.

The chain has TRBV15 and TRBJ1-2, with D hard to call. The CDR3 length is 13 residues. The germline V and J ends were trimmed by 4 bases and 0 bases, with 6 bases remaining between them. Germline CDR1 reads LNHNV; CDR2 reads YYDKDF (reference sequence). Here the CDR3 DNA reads TGTGCCACCAGCACCCCGACTAACTATGGCTACACCTTC. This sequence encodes CATSTPTNYGYTF.

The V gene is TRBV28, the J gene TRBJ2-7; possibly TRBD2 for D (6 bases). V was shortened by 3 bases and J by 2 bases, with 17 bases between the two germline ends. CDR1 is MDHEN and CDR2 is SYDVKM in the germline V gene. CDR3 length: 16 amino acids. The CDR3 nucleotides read TGTGCCAGCAGTTTTTCGCTGGGACTCCTAACCTACGAGCAGTACTTC. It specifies CASSFSLGLLTYEQYF.

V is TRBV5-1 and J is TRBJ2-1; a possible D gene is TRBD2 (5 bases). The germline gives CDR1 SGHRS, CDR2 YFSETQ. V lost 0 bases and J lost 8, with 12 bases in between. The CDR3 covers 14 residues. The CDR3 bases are TGCGCCAGCAGCTTGGAACTAGATTTATATGAGCAGTTCTTC. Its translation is CASSLELDLYEQFF.

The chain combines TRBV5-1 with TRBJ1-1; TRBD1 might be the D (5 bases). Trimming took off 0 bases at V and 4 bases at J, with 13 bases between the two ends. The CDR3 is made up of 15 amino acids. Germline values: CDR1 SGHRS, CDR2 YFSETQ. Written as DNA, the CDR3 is TGCGCCAGCAGCTTGGTTCGGGGGACGGGCACTGAAGCTTTCTTT. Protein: CASSLVRGTGTEAFF. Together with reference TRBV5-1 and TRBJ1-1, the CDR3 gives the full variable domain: KAGVTQTPRYLIKTRGQQVTLSCSPISGHRSVSWYQQTPGQGLQFLFEYFSETQRNKGNFPGRFSGRQFSNSRSEMNVSTLELGDSALYLCASSLVRGTGTEAFFGQGTRLTVV.

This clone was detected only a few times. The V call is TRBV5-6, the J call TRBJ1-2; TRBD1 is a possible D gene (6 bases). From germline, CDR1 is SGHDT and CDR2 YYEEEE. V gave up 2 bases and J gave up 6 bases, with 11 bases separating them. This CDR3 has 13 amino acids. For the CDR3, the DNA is TGTGCCAGCAGCTTAGGGGGTAGCGATGGCTACACCTTC. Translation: CASSLGGSDGYTF.

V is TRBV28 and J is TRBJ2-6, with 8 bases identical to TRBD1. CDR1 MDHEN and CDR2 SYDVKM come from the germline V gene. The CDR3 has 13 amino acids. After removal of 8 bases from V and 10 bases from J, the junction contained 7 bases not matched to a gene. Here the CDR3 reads CASRTGGVNVLTF. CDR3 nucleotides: TGTGCCAGCCGAACAGGGGGTGTTAACGTCCTGACTTTC.

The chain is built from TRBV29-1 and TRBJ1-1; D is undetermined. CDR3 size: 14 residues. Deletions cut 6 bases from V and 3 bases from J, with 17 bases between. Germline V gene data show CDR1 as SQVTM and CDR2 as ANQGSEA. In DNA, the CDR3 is TGCAGCGTGGAAAAAAGACAAGCCTACACTGAAGCTTTCTTT. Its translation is CSVEKRQAYTEAFF.

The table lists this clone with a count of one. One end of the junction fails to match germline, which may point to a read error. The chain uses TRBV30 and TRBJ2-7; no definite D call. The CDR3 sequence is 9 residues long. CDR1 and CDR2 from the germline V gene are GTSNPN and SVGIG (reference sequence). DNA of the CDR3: TGTGCCTCCCCCCCCGAAGGGAACTTC. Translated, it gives CASPPEGNF. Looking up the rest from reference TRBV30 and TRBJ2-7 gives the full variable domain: SQTIHQWPATLVQPVGSPLSLECTVEGTSNPNLYWYRQAAGRGLQLLFYSVGIGQISSEVPQNLSASRPQDRQFILSSKKLLLSDSGFYLCASPPEGNFGPGTRLTVT.

The CDR3 DNA reads as TGTGCCAGCAGCTTAGACAGGGGCCTTCAGTACTTC. This encodes CASSLDRGLQYF. This chain links TRBV7-2 with TRBJ2-4; 7 positions agree with TRBD1. The length of the CDR3 is 12 residues. Trimming cost V 1 base and J 11 bases; bases outside gene matches: 2. From germline, CDR1 is SGHTA and CDR2 FQGNSA.

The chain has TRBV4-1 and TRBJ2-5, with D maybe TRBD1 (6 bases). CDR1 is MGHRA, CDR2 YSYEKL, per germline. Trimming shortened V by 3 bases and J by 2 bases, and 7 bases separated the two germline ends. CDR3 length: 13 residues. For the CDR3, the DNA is TGCGCCAGCAGCCACCAGGGGCAAGAGACCCAGTACTTC. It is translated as CASSHQGQETQYF.

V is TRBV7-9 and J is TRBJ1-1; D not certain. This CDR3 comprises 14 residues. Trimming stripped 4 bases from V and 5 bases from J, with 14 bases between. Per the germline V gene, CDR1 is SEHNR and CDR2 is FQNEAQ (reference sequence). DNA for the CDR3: TGTGCCAGCAGCTCTCGAGCGAGAGCGACTGAAGCTTTCTTT. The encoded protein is CASSSRARATEAFF. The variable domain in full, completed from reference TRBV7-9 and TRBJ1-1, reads DTGVSQNPRHKITKRGQNVTFRCDPISEHNRLYWYRQTLGQGPEFLTYFQNEAQLEKSRLLSDRFSAERPKGSFSTLEIQRTEQGDSAMYLCASSSRARATEAFFGQGTRLTVV.